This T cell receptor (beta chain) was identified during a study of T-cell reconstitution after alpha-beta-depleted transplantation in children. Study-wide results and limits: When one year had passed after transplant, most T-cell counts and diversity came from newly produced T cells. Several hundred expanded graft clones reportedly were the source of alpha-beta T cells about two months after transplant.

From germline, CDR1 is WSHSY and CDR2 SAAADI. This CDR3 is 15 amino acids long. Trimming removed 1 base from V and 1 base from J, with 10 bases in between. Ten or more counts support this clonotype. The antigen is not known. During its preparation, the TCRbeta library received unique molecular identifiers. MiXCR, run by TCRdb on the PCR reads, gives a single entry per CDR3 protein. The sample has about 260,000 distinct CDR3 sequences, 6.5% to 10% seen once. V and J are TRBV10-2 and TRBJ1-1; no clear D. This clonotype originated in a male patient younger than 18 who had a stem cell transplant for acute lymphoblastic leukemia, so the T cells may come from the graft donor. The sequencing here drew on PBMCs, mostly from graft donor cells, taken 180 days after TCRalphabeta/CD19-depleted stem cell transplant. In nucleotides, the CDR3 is TGCGCCAGCAGTGAGTGGCGCCGGCGGAACACTGAAGCTTTCTTT. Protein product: CASSEWRRRNTEAFF.